Reported below is one TCR beta chain. Its antigen is unknown. One base away there is no much larger clone; base qualities are not given. This entry is derived from a study of blood T cell repertoires in COVID-19 (dated by TCRdb to 2018 to 2021). About the study as a whole: Collaborator samples came from the United States, Italy and Spain and covered acute and convalescent phases of COVID-19. The material from the prospective study consisted of cDNA or gDNA derived from T cells, B-cell-depleted T cells, or PBMCs. The dataset comprised deeply sampled blood TCRbeta repertoires from subjects exposed to, actively infected with, or recovered from COVID-19. A freely available public database, intended as a resource for researchers studying the immune response to SARS-CoV-2, is where the repertoires were released. Samples came from the ongoing ImmuneRACE study (first 160 participants) plus 1,254 subjects from 6 global collaborators. Nearly every sample came with metadata listing a de-identified subject ID, COVID-19 status, age in years and sex. Where available, HLA class I and class II types were obtained from metadata supplied by the sample provider rather than from assay-based typing.

The germline V gene (reference sequence) provides CDR1 WNHNN and CDR2 SYGVQD. Measured from the cysteine to the phenylalanine, the CDR3 is 13 residues long. The entry retains the CDR3 DNA only, 39 bases that are in frame from base 1. V ends up 6 bases short and J 4 bases short, with an unmatched junction base count of 2. TCRbeta CDR3 regions were amplified from genomic DNA using the immunoSEQ Assay, a bias-controlled multiplex PCR. On the authors' methods: Nucleated cell counts per sample were estimated from amplification of reference gene primers within the assay. To quantify the absolute abundance of each unique TCRbeta CDR3 rearrangement, sequence reads were collapsed and filtered. For each sample, productive Simpson clonality was calculated as the square root of Simpson's diversity index over productive rearrangements. What TCRdb holds here is the immuneACCESS table cut down to in-frame rearrangements. Part of the clones is not present; checked against another copy, under half of the missing clones reflect an unresolved V gene, and the others are unexplained. V, J and clone size derive from that table, while D and trimming were established from the DNA sequence. Within this sample are some 96,000 clones, with just under 80% of them counted one time only. 9% to 14% of the sample is in the top ten clones.

The collaborating institutions used their own protocols to collect whole blood in K2EDTA tubes. For TCRbeta analysis, collaborators shipped samples as frozen whole blood, isolated PBMCs, or DNA extracted from either of those sample types. Results and caveats for the whole study, not just this receptor: Clinical and demographic metadata were provided uncurated, with the amount varying by source and participant.

This TCR came from a woman in her seventies with acute or convalescent COVID-19. The sample consisted of peripheral blood. The chain is assembled from TRBV10-1 and TRBJ2-7; 11 of the junction bases match TRBD2. The nucleotide sequence reads TGCGCCAGCAGAGCTAGCGGGGGGTACGAGCAGTACTTC. This encodes CASRASGGYEQYF.